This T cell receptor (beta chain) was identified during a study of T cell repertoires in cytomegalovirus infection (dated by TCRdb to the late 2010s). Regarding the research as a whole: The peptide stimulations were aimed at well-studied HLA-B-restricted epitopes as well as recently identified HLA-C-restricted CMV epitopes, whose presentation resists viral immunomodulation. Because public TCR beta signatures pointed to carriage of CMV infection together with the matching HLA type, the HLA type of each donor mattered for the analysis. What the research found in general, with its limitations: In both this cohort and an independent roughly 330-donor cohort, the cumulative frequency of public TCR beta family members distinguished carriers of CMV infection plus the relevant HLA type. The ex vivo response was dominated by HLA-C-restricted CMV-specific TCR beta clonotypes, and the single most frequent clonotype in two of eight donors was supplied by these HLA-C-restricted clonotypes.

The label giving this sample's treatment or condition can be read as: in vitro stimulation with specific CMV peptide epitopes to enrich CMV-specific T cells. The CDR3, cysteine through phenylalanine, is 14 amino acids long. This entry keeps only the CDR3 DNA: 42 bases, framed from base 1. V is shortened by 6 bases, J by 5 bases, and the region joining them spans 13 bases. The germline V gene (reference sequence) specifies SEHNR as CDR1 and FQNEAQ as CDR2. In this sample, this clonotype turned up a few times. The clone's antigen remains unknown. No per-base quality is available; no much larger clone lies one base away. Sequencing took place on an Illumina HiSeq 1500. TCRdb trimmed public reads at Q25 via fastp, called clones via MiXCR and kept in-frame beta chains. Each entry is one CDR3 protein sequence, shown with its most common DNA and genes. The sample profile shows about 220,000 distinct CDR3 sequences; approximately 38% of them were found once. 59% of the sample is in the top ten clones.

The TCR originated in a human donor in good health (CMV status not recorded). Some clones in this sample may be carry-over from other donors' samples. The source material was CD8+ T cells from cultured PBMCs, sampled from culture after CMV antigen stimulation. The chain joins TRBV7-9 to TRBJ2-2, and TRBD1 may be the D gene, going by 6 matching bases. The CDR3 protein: CASRLEGQTGELFF. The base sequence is TGTGCCAGCAGACTAGAGGGACAAACCGGGGAGCTGTTTTTT.